This entry lists 17 T cell receptor beta chains sequenced from one sample in a study of shared T cell receptors in the human thymus. Produced via immunoSEQ multiplex PCR; TCRdb's table is partial and in-frame only. This table holds 540,000 or so clones, approximately 78% found once. These data were likewise used in another study, on human thymus T cells.

Sequencing used thymocytes. These receptor sequences come from a boy less than two years old with a congenital heart defect.

The chain recombines TRBV7-2 with TRBJ1-1, with D perhaps TRBD1 (6 bases). CDR3 length: 16 residues. Germline values: CDR1 SGHTA, CDR2 FQGNSA. The ends were cut back, 0 bases at V and 0 bases at J, with 11 bases in the middle. The DNA for the CDR3 is TGTGCCAGCAGCTTAGCCCGCCAGGGGATGAACACTGAAGCTTTCTTT. Translated: CASSLARQGMNTEAFF. Combining the CDR3 with reference TRBV7-2 and TRBJ1-1 gives the whole variable domain GAGVSQSPSNKVTEKGKDVELRCDPISGHTALYWYRQSLGQGLEFLIYFQGNSAPDKSGLPSDRFSAERTGGSVSTLTIQRTQQEDSAVYLCASSLARQGMNTEAFFGQGTRLTVV.

The chain carries TRBV18 and TRBJ2-4; possible D gene TRBD2, 5 bases. The CDR3 length is 14 residues. V was pared by 2 bases and J by 8 bases, with 13 bases between. Germline V gives CDR1 KGHSH, CDR2 LQKENI. CDR3 DNA: TGTGCCAGCTCACCATCCGTAAGAGGGTACATTCAGTACTTC. Translation gives CASSPSVRGYIQYF.

This chain uses TRBV7-3 with TRBJ2-2; 13 bases map to TRBD2. This CDR3 region has 20 residues. Germline-derived CDR1 and CDR2 are SGHTA and FQGTGA. The trim removed 0 bases at V and 3 bases at J, leaving 10 bases unmatched. The CDR3 nucleotides read TGTGCCAGCAGCTTAACGTTGGTACTAGCGGGAGGGCCGGACACCGGGGAGCTGTTTTTT. It yields the protein CASSLTLVLAGGPDTGELFF.

This clone appeared a few times. The rearrangement links TRBV6-4 to TRBJ2-3; TRBD2 aligns across 8 bases. J was trimmed by 8 bases and V by 3 bases; bases with no gene match: 10. CDR1 and CDR2 from the germline V gene are MRHNA and SNTAGT. The CDR3 extends over 15 amino acids. DNA of the CDR3: TGTGCCAGCAGTGAATCGTCCGGGAGGGCCTCTACGCAGTATTTT. Protein sequence: CASSESSGRASTQYF.

This clone turned up a few times. Because the CDR3 is missing its conserved closing phenylalanine or tryptophan, this is likely a read error. The limits of the CDR3 on the DNA are not certain, so only TCRdb's listed CDR3 is given. V gene TRBV10-2 combines with J gene TRBJ2-7; the table's D call, TRBD1, was not checked against the DNA. The CDR3 is 12 amino acids long, termini counted. CDR1 is WSHSY and CDR2 is SAAADI in the germline V gene. CDR3 sequence: CASRDGLTGALG.

The chain joins TRBV28 to TRBJ1-4, with D possibly TRBD1 on 6 matching bases. Germline CDR1 MDHEN, CDR2 SYDVKM. Trimming stripped 6 bases from V and 7 bases from J, with 27 bases between. The CDR3 totals 18 residues. This chain's CDR3 is CASSPRRGGPQCVEKLFF. The CDR3 nucleotides read TGTGCCAGCAGCCCGCGGAGGGGGGGACCTCAGTGTGTTGAAAAACTGTTTTTT.

In the case of this clone: Other DNA sequences in the same sample also yield this CDR3. This chain uses TRBV5-6 with TRBJ1-1, with D unresolved. Germline values: CDR1 SGHDT, CDR2 YYEEEE. This CDR3 is built from 12 residues. V shed 0 bases and J shed 5 bases, with 5 bases lying between them. The DNA for the CDR3 is TGTGCCAGCAGCTTGGGGCGGACTGAAGCTTTCTTT. Translation gives CASSLGRTEAFF.

This clone was seen a handful of times. This chain connects TRBV29-1 to TRBJ2-3, with a weak D call TRBD1 (5 bases). V lost 8 bases and J lost 2, with 11 bases in between. Germline CDR1 is SQVTM and CDR2 is ANQGSEA. The CDR3 has 12 amino acids. CDR3 loop: CSQKGFTDTQYF. The CDR3 DNA sequence: TGCAGCCAGAAGGGGTTCACAGATACGCAGTATTTT.

The gene calls are TRBV4-3 and TRBJ1-1, with D unclear. Germline lookup yields CDR1 LGHNA and CDR2 YSLEER. The CDR3 contains 19 residues. V was pared by 0 bases and J by 0 bases, with 20 bases between. The CDR3 region has the DNA TGCGCCAGCAGCCAAGATAGATTTCTGGGCAGAAACCTGAACACTGAAGCTTTCTTT. Translated: CASSQDRFLGRNLNTEAFF.

This clone has only a few counts. The chain is built from TRBV4-2 and TRBJ2-7, with 12 bases aligning to TRBD1. J was trimmed by 9 bases and V by 8 bases; bases with no gene match: 23. Germline-derived CDR1 and CDR2 are LGHNA and YNFKEQ. This CDR3 contains 18 residues. CDR3 nucleotides: TGTGCCAGCGGGTCCCCGGGACAGGGGGCTCCCAGGGGGCCCGGGCAGTACTTC. Translation: CASGSPGQGAPRGPGQYF.

The table lists this clone with a count of one. The chain combines TRBV27 with TRBJ2-1; D unclear. Germline V gene lookup returns CDR1 MNHEY and CDR2 SMNVEV (reference sequence). This CDR3 spans 12 amino acids. V lost 6 bases and J 6 bases, leaving 9 bases between the germline ends. CDR3 region: CASSSGSNEQFF. Written as DNA, the CDR3 is TGTGCCAGCAGCTCAGGTTCCAATGAGCAGTTCTTC.

The rearrangement uses TRBV27 and TRBJ2-7; D possibly corresponds to TRBD2 (7 bases). The CDR3 loop spans 14 amino acids. The germline V and J ends were trimmed by 6 bases and 7 bases, with 19 bases remaining between them. CDR1 is MNHEY and CDR2 is SMNVEV in the germline V gene (reference sequence). CDR3 sequence reads: CASSPTNGGREQYF. In DNA form, the CDR3 reads TGTGCCAGCAGCCCAACCAACGGGGGGCGGGAGCAGTACTTC.

V and J are TRBV6-5 and TRBJ2-1, with D tentatively TRBD1 (5 bases). This CDR3 region has 16 residues. V was shortened by 0 bases and J by 4 bases, with 13 bases between the two germline ends. Per germline, CDR1 MNHEY and CDR2 SVGAGI. CDR3 amino acids: CASSYSTLTGYNEQFF. In nucleotides, the CDR3 is TGTGCCAGCAGTTACTCGACCCTTACAGGATACAATGAGCAGTTCTTC.

CDR3 bases: TGTGCCAGCAGTTCTGACAGGGCGCAAGGAAACACCATATATTTT. Encoded protein: CASSSDRAQGNTIYF. This chain connects TRBV28 to TRBJ1-3; TRBD1 matches 7 bases. CDR1 and CDR2 from the germline V gene are MDHEN and SYDVKM. The CDR3 is made up of 15 amino acids. Trimming at V came to 4 bases and at J to 4 bases, leaving 7 bases not matched to a gene.

The chain employs TRBV30 and TRBJ1-1, with D perhaps TRBD1 (5 bases). CDR3 length equals 16 residues. Germline loops: CDR1 GTSNPN, CDR2 SVGIG (reference sequence). The V gene lost 2 bases and the J gene lost 0 bases, with 16 bases spanning the gap. CDR3 sequence (DNA): TGTGCCTGGAGTCTAGGCAGGGAAGCCCTGAACACTGAAGCTTTCTTT. Protein sequence: CAWSLGREALNTEAFF.

The genes are TRBV5-6 and TRBJ1-2; D possibly corresponds to TRBD1 (5 bases). This CDR3 region has 16 residues. Per the germline V gene, CDR1 is SGHDT and CDR2 is YYEEEE. Trimming stripped 1 base from V and 2 bases from J, with 15 bases between. The CDR3 DNA follows: TGTGCCAGCAGCTTGAGGCAGGGTCCGGGCAACTATGGCTACACCTTC. It specifies CASSLRQGPGNYGYTF.

The rearrangement uses TRBV9 and TRBJ2-1; the D gene is possibly TRBD2 (6 bases). Trimming shortened V by 4 bases and J by 7 bases, and 15 bases separated the two germline ends. Germline-derived CDR1 and CDR2 are SGDLS and YYNGEE. The CDR3 consists of 14 residues. CDR3 nucleotides: TGTGCCAGCAGCCCGCGGGGTGGGTGGAATGAGCAGTTCTTC. This codes for CASSPRGGWNEQFF.